This T cell receptor (beta chain) was identified in a study of blood T cells in healthy people across ages. A sample-barcoded 5' primer and a J-beta primer mix were used in a second PCR of roughly 7 to 11 cycles. TCRdb used MiXCR to reprocess the 5' RACE reads, holding one entry per CDR3 protein. The table shows about 640,000 distinct CDR3 sequences, with roughly 43% occurring only once. V trimming: 4 bases; J trimming: 1 base; junction bases outside the gene matches: 10. The CDR3 loop spans 19 amino acids. The V gene's germline CDR1 is SGHTA and CDR2 FQGNSA. V is TRBV7-2 and J is TRBJ2-5; 15 nucleotides agree with TRBD2. This receptor was identified in an elderly man in good health. Material for sequencing was blood. This CDR3 is CASSSQRTSGGAGQETQYF. CDR3 in DNA: TGTGCCAGCAGCTCTCAGAGGACTAGCGGGGGGGCGGGCCAAGAGACCCAGTACTTC.